This entry features one T cell receptor (beta chain) sequence. This sample is part of a study of blood T cell repertoires in COVID-19. Participant-given clinical history determined each cohort assignment. CDR1 is WNHNN, CDR2 SYGVQD, per germline (reference sequence). The CDR3 is 13 amino acids. Trimming took off 2 bases at V and 5 bases at J, with 9 bases between the two ends. Per the authors' pipeline: Amplification with reference gene primers provided the estimates of nucleated cell counts. Clones were read by immunoSEQ multiplex PCR, and TCRdb kept only the in-frame ones, dropping some. That table supplies the V and J calls and clone size; D and trimming were determined from the DNA. This table holds about 300,000 clones, 70% to 90% found once.

J is TRBJ2-5 and V is TRBV10-1; D remains ambiguous. The sequenced sample consisted of PBMCs or T cells enriched from blood (not recorded which). The TCR originated in a man aged 25 to 40 who had recovered from COVID-19. The CDR3 DNA sequence: TGCGCCAGCAGTGAGAATCCCTCGGAGACCCAGTACTTC. As protein: CASSENPSETQYF.